This TCR beta chain was documented in a study of cytomegalovirus exposure and HLA in healthy donors. The PCR had 60 Vbeta and 13 Jbeta primers. Assay used: immunoSEQ multiplex PCR; TCRdb lists only in-frame clones, some missing. The table lists roughly 120,000 clones, about 66% of them singletons. Broader study findings: TCR beta V- and J-gene trimming, according to a later analysis, was linked to a missense DCLRE1C variant. Cytomegalovirus-associated status was assigned to 164 TCR beta chains.

The CDR3 sequence is 14 residues long. Looked up from germline, CDR1 is MGHDK and CDR2 is SYGVNS. The V and J ends lost 6 bases and 3 bases respectively, with 14 bases between them. Comment on this clone: Antigen: not known.

The sequence was collected from a young man in good health and CMV-seropositive. Sequencing was done on a sample of PBMCs. V gene TRBV25-1 combines with J gene TRBJ1-1; perhaps TRBD1 as D (5 bases). The CDR3 DNA sequence: TGTGCCAGCAGAATGGCAGGGTGGGACACTGAAGCTTTCTTT. It is translated as CASRMAGWDTEAFF.